A few counts support the clone carrying this T cell receptor (beta chain). Libraries were prepared by immunoSEQ multiplex PCR; TCRdb keeps only in-frame clonotypes and omits some of them. The sample holds about 100,000 clones, roughly 86% seen once. Germline V gene data show CDR1 as SNHLY and CDR2 as FYNNEI. This CDR3 has 13 amino acids. V was trimmed by 7 bases and J by 6 bases, leaving 12 bases between them. This sample is part of a study of blood T cell repertoires in COVID-19. V usage is TRBV2 and J usage is TRBJ2-2; weak D call: TRBD2 (6 bases). Specimen: peripheral blood. The sequence was obtained from a woman aged 60 to 75 in a cohort sampled during active or convalescent COVID-19. CDR3 region: CASTLTRPGELFF. In DNA form, the CDR3 reads TGTGCCAGCACCCTGACTAGGCCCGGGGAGCTGTTTTTT.